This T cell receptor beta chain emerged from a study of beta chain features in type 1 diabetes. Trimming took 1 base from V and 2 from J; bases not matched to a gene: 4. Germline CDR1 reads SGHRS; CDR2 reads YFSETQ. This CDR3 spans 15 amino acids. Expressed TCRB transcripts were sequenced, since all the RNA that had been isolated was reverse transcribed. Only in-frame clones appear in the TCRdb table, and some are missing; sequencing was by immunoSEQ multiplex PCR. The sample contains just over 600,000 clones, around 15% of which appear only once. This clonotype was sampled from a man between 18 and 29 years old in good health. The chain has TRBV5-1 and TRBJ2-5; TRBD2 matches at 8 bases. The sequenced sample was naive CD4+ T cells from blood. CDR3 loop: CASSLSGTSQETQYF. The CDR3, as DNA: TGCGCCAGCAGCTTGTCCGGGACTAGTCAAGAGACCCAGTACTTC.